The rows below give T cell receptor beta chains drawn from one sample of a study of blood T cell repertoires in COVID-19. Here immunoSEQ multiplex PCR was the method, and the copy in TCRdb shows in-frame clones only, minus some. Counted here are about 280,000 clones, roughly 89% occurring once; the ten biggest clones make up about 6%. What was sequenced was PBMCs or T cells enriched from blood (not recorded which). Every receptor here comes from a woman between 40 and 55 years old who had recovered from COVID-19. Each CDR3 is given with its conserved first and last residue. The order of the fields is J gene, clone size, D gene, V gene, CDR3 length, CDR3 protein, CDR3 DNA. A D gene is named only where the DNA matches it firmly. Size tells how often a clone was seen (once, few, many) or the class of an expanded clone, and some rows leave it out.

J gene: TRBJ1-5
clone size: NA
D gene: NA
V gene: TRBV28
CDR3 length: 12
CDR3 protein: CASSRGNQPQHF
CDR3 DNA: TGTGCCAGCAGCAGGGGCAATCAGCCCCAGCATTTT

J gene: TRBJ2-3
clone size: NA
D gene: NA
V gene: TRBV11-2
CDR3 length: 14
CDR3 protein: CASSLSGETDTQYF
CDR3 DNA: TGTGCCAGCAGCCTGTCGGGGGAGACAGATACGCAGTATTTT

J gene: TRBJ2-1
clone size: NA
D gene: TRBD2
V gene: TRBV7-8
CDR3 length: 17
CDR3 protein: CASSPILAGVPYNEQFF
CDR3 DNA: TGTGCCAGCAGCCCTATCTTAGCGGGAGTCCCCTACAATGAGCAGTTCTTC

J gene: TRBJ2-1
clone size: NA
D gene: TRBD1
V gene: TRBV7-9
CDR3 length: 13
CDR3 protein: CASSPTGVNEQFF
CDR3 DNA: TGTGCCAGCAGCCCCACAGGGGTGAATGAGCAGTTCTTC

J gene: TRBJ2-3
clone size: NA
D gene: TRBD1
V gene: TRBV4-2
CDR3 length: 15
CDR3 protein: CASSLIQGYSDTQYF
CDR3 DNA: TGTGCCAGCAGCCTAATACAGGGGTACTCAGATACGCAGTATTTT

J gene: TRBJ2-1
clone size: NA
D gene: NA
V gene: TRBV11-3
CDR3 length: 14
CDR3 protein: CASSLGRTYNEQFF
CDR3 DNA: TGTGCCAGCAGCTTAGGGAGGACCTACAATGAGCAGTTCTTC

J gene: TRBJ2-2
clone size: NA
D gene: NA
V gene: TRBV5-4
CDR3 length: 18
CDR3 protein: CASSHYDRGAGLGGELFF
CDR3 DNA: TGTGCCAGCAGCCACTACGACAGGGGAGCGGGATTGGGCGGGGAGCTGTTTTTT

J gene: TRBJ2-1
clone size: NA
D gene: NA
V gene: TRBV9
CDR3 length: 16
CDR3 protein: CASSPASGEAYNEQFF
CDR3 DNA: TGTGCCAGCAGCCCGGCCTCTGGGGAGGCATACAATGAGCAGTTCTTC

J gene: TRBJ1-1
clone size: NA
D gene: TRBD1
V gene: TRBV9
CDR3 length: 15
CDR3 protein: CASSVGTGAVSEAFF
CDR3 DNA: TGTGCCAGCAGCGTAGGAACAGGGGCAGTCTCTGAAGCTTTCTTT

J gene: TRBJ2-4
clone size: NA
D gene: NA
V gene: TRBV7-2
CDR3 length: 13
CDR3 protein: CASSLDSVNIQYF
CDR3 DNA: TGTGCCAGCAGCTTAGATTCAGTAAACATTCAGTACTTC

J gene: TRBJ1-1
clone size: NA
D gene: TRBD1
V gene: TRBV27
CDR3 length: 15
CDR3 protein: CASSPGDRGSTEAFF
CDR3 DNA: TGTGCCAGCAGTCCCGGGGACAGGGGAAGTACTGAAGCTTTCTTT

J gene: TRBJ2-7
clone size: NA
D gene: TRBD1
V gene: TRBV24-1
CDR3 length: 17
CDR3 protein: CATSDPVGTGGADEQYF
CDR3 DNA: TGTGCCACCAGTGACCCCGTGGGGACAGGGGGCGCGGACGAGCAGTACTTC

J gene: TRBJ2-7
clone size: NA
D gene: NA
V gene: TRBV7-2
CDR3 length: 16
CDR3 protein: CASSSRGSLISYEQYF
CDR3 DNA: TGTGCCAGCAGCTCTCGGGGGAGCCTTATCTCCTACGAGCAGTACTTC

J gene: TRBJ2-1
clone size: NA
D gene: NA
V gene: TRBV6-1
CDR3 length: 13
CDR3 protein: CASSEDSRNEQFF
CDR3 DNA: TGTGCCAGCAGTGAGGACAGTCGCAATGAGCAGTTCTTC

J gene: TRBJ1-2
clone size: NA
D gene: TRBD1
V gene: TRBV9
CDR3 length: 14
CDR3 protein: CASSVSRGRSGYTF
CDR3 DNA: TGTGCCAGCAGCGTAAGCAGGGGGCGTTCTGGCTACACCTTC

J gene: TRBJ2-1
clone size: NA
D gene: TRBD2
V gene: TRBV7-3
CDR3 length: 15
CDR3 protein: CASSYDSGRRNEQFF
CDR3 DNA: TGTGCCAGCAGCTACGATAGCGGGAGGCGGAATGAGCAGTTCTTC

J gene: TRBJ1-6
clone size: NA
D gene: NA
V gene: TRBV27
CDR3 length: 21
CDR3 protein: CASSFAEPGPYLDSYNSPLHF
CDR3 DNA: TGTGCCAGCAGTTTCGCCGAACCTGGGCCTTATCTGGATTCCTATAATTCACCCCTCCACTTT

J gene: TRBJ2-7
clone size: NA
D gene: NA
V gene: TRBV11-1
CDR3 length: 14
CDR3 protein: CASSHPDSPLEQYF
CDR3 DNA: TGTGCCAGCAGCCACCCGGACAGCCCTCTCGAGCAGTACTTC

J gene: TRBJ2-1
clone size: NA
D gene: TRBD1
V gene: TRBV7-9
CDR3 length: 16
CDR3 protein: CASSLDRGKGYNEQFF
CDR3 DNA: TGTGCCAGCAGCCTCGACAGGGGGAAAGGGTACAATGAGCAGTTCTTC

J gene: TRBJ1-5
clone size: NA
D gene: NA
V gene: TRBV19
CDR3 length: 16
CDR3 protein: CASSIVGRRSNQPQHF
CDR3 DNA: TGTGCCAGTAGTATAGTCGGTCGTCGGAGCAATCAGCCCCAGCATTTT

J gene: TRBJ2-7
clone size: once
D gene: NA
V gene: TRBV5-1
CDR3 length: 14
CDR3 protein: CASSSPPPYYEQYF
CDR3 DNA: TGCGCCAGCAGCTCACCTCCCCCCTACTACGAGCAGTACTTC

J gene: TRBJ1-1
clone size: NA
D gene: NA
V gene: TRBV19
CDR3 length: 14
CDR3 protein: CASSTRATNTEAFF
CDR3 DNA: TGTGCCAGTAGTACCAGGGCAACGAACACTGAAGCTTTCTTT

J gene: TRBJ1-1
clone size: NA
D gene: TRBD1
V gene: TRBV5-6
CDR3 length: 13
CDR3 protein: CASSWGTAFEAFF
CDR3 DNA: TGTGCCAGCAGCTGGGGGACAGCTTTTGAAGCTTTCTTT

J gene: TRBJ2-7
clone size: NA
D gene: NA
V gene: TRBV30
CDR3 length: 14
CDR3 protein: CAWNMYGHTYEQYF
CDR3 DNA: TGTGCCTGGAATATGTACGGACACACCTACGAGCAGTACTTC

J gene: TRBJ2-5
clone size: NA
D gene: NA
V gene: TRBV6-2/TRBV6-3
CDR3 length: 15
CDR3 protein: CASRPYGQLQETQYF
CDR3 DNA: TGTGCCAGCAGGCCTTACGGACAGCTCCAAGAGACCCAGTACTTC

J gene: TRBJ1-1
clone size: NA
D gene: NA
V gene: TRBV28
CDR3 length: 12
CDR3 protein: CASRKAVGEAFF
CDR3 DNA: TGTGCCAGCAGGAAAGCGGTGGGTGAAGCTTTCTTT

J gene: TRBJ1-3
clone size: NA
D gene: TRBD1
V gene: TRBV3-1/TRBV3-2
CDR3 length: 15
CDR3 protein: CASSRTGERGNTIYF
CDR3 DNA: TGTGCCAGCAGCCGAACAGGGGAACGCGGAAACACCATATATTTT

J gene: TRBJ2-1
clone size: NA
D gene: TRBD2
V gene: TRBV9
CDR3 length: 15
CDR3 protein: CASSVSTSENNEQFF
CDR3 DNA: TGTGCCAGCAGCGTATCGACTAGCGAGAACAATGAGCAGTTCTTC

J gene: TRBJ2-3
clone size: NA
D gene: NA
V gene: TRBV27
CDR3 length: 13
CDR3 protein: CATRPQGADTQYF
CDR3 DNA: TGTGCCACCAGACCGCAGGGTGCAGATACGCAGTATTTT

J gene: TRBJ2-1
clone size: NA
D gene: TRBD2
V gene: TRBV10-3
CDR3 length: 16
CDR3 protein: CAISEGVGGRLSQQFF
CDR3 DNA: TGTGCCATCAGTGAGGGGGTCGGCGGGAGACTTTCCCAGCAGTTCTTC

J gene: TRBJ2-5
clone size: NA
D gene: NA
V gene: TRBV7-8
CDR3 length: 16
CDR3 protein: CASSSRGTTMKETQYF
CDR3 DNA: TGTGCCAGCAGCTCCCGGGGGACCACAATGAAAGAGACCCAGTACTTC

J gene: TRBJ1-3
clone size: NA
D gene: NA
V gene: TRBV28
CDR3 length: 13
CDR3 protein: CASSSYRGNTIYF
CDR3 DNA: TGTGCCAGCAGCTCCTACCGCGGAAACACCATATATTTT

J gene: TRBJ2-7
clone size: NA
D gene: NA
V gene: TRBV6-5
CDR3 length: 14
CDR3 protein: CASRPTGIRVEQYF
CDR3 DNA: TGTGCCAGCAGGCCTACAGGGATTCGGGTCGAGCAGTACTTC

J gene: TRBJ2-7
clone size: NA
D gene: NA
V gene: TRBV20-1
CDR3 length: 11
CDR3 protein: CSALQIYEQYF
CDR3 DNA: TGCAGTGCTTTACAGATCTACGAGCAGTACTTC

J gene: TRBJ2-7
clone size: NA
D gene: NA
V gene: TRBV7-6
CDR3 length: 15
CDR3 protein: CASSRQTGSGYEQYF
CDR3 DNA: TGTGCCAGCAGCCGCCAAACAGGGTCAGGCTACGAGCAGTACTTC

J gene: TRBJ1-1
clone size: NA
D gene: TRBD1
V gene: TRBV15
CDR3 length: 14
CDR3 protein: CATSRDQGVAEAFF
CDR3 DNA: TGTGCCACCAGCAGGGATCAGGGGGTGGCTGAAGCTTTCTTT

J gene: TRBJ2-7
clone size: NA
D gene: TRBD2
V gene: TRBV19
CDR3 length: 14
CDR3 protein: CASMASGSTYEQYF
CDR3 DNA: TGTGCCAGTATGGCCAGCGGGAGCACCTACGAGCAGTACTTC

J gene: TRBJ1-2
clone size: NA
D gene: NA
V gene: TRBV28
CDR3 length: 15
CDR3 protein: CASSPPHQGVTGYTF
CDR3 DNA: TGTGCCAGCAGTCCGCCCCATCAGGGTGTTACTGGCTACACCTTC

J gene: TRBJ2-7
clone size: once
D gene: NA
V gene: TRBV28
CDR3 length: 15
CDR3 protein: CASSLWGTGSYEQYF
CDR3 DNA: TGTGCCAGCAGTTTATGGGGGACTGGGTCCTACGAGCAGTACTTC

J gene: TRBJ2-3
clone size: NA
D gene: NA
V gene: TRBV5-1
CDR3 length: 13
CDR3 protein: CASRSPGADTQYF
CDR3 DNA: TGCGCCAGCAGATCCCCGGGGGCAGATACGCAGTATTTT

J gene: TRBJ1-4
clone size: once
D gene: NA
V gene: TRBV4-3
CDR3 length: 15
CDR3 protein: CASSQDPLENEKLFF
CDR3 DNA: TGCGCCAGCAGCCAAGATCCGTTAGAGAATGAAAAACTGTTTTTT

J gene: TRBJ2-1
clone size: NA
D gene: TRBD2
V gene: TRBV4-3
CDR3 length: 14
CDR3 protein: CASSPRAGVDEQFF
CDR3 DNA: TGCGCCAGCAGCCCTAGGGCGGGAGTGGATGAGCAGTTCTTC